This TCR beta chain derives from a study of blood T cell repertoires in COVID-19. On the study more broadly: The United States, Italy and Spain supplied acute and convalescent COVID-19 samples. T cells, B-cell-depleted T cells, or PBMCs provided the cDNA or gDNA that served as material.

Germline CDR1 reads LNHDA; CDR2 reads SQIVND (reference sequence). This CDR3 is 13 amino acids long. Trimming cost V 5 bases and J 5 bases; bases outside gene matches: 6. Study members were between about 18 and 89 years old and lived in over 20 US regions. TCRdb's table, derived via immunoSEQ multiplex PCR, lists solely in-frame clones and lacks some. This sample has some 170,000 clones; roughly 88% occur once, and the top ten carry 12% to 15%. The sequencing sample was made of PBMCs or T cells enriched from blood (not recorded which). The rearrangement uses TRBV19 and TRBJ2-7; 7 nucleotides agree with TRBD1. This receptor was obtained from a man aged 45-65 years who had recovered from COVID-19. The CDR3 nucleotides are TGTGCCAGTAGTCAGACAGGGATCGACGAGCAGTACTTC. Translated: CASSQTGIDEQYF.